This T cell receptor (beta chain) was profiled in a study of T-cell reconstitution after alpha-beta-depleted transplantation in children. General study points: Surviving recipient T cells and thymic progenitors underlay high day-60 TCRbeta diversity in some patients.

This clonotype appeared a few times. The antigen is unknown. Germline CDR1 is MDHEN and CDR2 is SYDVKM. V was pared by 5 bases and J by 9 bases, with 9 bases of the junction left unmatched. This CDR3 spans 16 amino acids. Construction of the TCRbeta library involved unique molecular identifiers. Using its own MiXCR run on the PCR reads, TCRdb lists one record per CDR3 protein. The table records 300,000 to 400,000 distinct CDR3 sequences, about 17% of them present only once. The sequence derives from a male patient under 10 years old who had a stem cell transplant for acute lymphoblastic leukemia, so the T cells may come from the graft donor. This chain links TRBV28 with TRBJ2-1; 14 positions agree with TRBD2. Specimen: PBMCs, mostly from graft donor cells, collected 360 days after TCRalphabeta/CD19-depleted stem cell transplant. CDR3 in DNA: TGTGCCAGCAGTCTACCGGGACTAGCGGGAGTTCTTGAGCAGTTCTTC. Translating gives CASSLPGLAGVLEQFF.